These 12 T cell receptor beta chains were all obtained from the same sample, sequenced in a study of blood T cell repertoires in COVID-19. Data came from immunoSEQ multiplex PCR; TCRdb stores just in-frame clones and leaves some out. The sample lists tens of thousands of clones, approximately 78% occurring once. The source material was peripheral blood. These receptors were obtained from a man at least 80 years old with acute or convalescent COVID-19.

This clone appeared a few times. The chain recombines TRBV2 with TRBJ1-2; tentative D call: TRBD1 (5 bases). CDR1 SNHLY and CDR2 FYNNEI come from the germline V gene. V was trimmed by 5 bases and J by 4 bases, leaving 11 bases between them. The CDR3 spans 13 residues. CDR3 bases: TGTGCCAGCAGTATACAGGATACCTATGGCTACACCTTC. It translates to CASSIQDTYGYTF. Filled out from reference TRBV2 and TRBJ1-2, the complete variable domain reads EPEVTQTPSHQVTQMGQEVILRCVPISNHLYFYWYRQILGQKVEFLVSFYNNEISEKSEIFDDQFSVERPDGSNFTLKIRSTKLEDSAMYFCASSIQDTYGYTFGSGTRLTVV.

The chain is built from TRBV6-1 and TRBJ2-2; 8 nucleotides line up with TRBD2. With V trimmed by 3 bases and J by 4 bases, 7 bases remained unmatched. Germline V lookup: CDR1 MNHNS, CDR2 SASEGT. CDR3 length equals 16 residues. The CDR3 protein is CASSDGGRRLTGELFF. The CDR3 nucleotides read TGTGCCAGCAGTGACGGCGGGAGGCGGCTCACCGGGGAGCTGTTTTTT.

J is TRBJ2-5 and V is TRBV11-2; the match to TRBD2 covers 10 bases. J was trimmed by 4 bases and V by 1 base; bases with no gene match: 3. CDR3 length equals 15 residues. CDR1 SGHAT and CDR2 FQNNGV come from the germline V gene. The CDR3 DNA is TGTGCCAGCAGCTTAGTGGCTAGCGGGAGAGAGACCCAGTACTTC. Translated: CASSLVASGRETQYF.

The chain uses TRBV5-4 and TRBJ1-4; 9 positions agree with TRBD1. The CDR3 runs to 13 residues. Germline V CDR1 and CDR2: SGHNT, YYREEE (reference sequence). Unmatched junction bases numbered 2, after V lost 4 bases and J lost 7 bases. The CDR3 spells CASSADRGEKLFF. CDR3 in DNA: TGTGCCAGCAGCGCGGACAGGGGTGAAAAACTGTTTTTT.

This clone was seen a single time. The chain is built from TRBV5-4 and TRBJ2-7, with TRBD2 matching over 14 bases. Trimming cost V 4 bases and J 0 bases; bases outside gene matches: 6. Germline loops: CDR1 SGHNT, CDR2 YYREEE (reference sequence). This CDR3 is 17 amino acids long. CDR3 DNA sequence: TGTGCCAGCAGCCCACCGGGACTAGCGGGGGTCTCCTACGAGCAGTACTTC. Its translation: CASSPPGLAGVSYEQYF.

The gene calls are TRBV12-5 and TRBJ2-3, with D possibly being TRBD2 (6 bases). The CDR3 contains 15 residues. Germline-derived CDR1 and CDR2 are LGHNT and FRNRAP. Deletions cut 3 bases from V and 7 bases from J, with 17 bases between. Here the CDR3 DNA reads TGTGCTAGTGGTTTCGGGCCAACAGGAGGGTATACGCAGTATTTT. Translation: CASGFGPTGGYTQYF.

This sequence joins TRBV2 and TRBJ2-5; TRBD1 agrees at 9 bases. In germline, CDR1 is SNHLY, CDR2 FYNNEI. This CDR3 contains 13 residues. The trim removed 8 bases at V and 4 bases at J, leaving 5 bases unmatched. CDR3 coding DNA: TGTGCCAGCGTACAGGGGGCAGTAGAGACCCAGTACTTC. It specifies CASVQGAVETQYF.

The chain combines TRBV19 with TRBJ2-2, with unresolved D. CDR1 and CDR2 (germline): LNHDA, SQIVND (reference sequence). V was trimmed by 3 bases and J by 4 bases, leaving 12 bases between them. This CDR3 has 15 residues. CDR3 coding DNA: TGTGCCAGTAGTATGGTCCAGGCAGGCACCGGGGAGCTGTTTTTT. Translation: CASSMVQAGTGELFF.

The chain has TRBV5-6 and TRBJ2-5; D remains unclear. The V and J ends lost 4 bases and 5 bases respectively, with 12 bases between them. The germline gives CDR1 SGHDT, CDR2 YYEEEE. The CDR3 extends over 13 amino acids. This CDR3 reads CASSLLETETQYF. CDR3 sequence (DNA): TGTGCCAGCAGCCTTCTAGAGACGGAGACCCAGTACTTC.

The chain is built from TRBV4-2 and TRBJ2-2, with 7 bases that match TRBD2. CDR3 length: 16 amino acids. Germline lookup yields CDR1 LGHNA and CDR2 YNFKEQ. V lost 2 bases, J lost 4 bases, and 7 bases stayed unmatched. In DNA, the CDR3 is TGTGCCAGCAGCCAAAGCGGGACTCCACTCACCGGGGAGCTGTTTTTT. Its protein product is CASSQSGTPLTGELFF.

This clone has a handful of counts. The CDR3 region is CASSVGQGRQPQHF. DNA of the CDR3: TGTGCCAGTAGTGTCGGACAGGGTCGGCAGCCCCAGCATTTT. The rearrangement joins TRBV19 to TRBJ1-5; 8 bases are shared with TRBD1. This CDR3 has 14 amino acids. With V trimmed by 5 bases and J by 7 bases, 7 bases remained unmatched. Germline lookup yields CDR1 LNHDA and CDR2 SQIVND (reference sequence).

The genes are TRBV13 and TRBJ1-2; no definite D call. CDR1 and CDR2 from the germline V gene are PRHDT and FYEKMQ (reference sequence). There are 12 residues in the CDR3. Deletions cut 5 bases from V and 5 bases from J, with 9 bases between. This chain's CDR3 is CASSLTLYGYTF. Here the CDR3 DNA reads TGTGCCAGCAGCCTAACCTTATATGGCTACACCTTC.